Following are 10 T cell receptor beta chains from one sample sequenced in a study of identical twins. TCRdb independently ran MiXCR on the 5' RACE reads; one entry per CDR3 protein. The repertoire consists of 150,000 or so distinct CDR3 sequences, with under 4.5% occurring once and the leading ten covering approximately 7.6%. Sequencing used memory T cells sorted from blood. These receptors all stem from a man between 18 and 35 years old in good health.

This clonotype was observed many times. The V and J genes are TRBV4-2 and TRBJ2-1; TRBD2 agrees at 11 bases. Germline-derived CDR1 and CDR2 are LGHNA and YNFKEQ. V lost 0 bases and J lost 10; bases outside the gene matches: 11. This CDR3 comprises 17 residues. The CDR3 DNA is TGTGCCAGCAGCCAAGATGGGTTAGCGGGAGGGCCTGGGGAGCAGTTCTTC. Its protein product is CASSQDGLAGGPGEQFF.

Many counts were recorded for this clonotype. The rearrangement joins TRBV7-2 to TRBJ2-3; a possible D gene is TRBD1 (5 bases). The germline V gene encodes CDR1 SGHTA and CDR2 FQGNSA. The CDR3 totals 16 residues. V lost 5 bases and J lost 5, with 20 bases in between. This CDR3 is CASSPIPIGQGDTQYF. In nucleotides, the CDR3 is TGTGCCAGCAGCCCGATTCCTATAGGGCAGGGAGATACGCAGTATTTT.

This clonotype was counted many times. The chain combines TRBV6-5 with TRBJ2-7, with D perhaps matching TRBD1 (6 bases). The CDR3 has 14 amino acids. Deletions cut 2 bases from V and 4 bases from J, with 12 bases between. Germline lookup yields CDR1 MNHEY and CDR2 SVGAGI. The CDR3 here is CASSYNGGMYEQYF. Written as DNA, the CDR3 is TGTGCCAGCAGTTACAATGGGGGCATGTACGAGCAGTACTTC.

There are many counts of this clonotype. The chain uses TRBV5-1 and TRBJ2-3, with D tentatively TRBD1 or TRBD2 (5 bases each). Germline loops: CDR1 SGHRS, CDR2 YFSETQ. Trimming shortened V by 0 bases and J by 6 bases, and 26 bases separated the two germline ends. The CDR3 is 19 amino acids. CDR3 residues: CASSLGGQLVSVGFDTQYF. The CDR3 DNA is TGCGCCAGCAGCTTGGGGGGCCAACTAGTTTCTGTCGGGTTTGATACGCAGTATTTT.

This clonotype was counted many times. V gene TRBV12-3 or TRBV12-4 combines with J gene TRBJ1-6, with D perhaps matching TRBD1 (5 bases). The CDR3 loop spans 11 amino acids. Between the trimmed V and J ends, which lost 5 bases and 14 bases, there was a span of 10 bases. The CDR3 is CASSTGRALHF. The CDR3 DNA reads TGTGCCAGCAGTACAGGTCGGGCCCTCCACTTT.

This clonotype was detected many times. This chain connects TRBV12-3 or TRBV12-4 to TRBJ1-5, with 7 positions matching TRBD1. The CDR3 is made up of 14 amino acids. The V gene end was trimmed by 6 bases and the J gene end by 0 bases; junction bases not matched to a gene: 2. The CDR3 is CASRRQGSNQPQHF. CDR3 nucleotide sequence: TGTGCCAGCAGAAGACAGGGTAGCAATCAGCCCCAGCATTTT.

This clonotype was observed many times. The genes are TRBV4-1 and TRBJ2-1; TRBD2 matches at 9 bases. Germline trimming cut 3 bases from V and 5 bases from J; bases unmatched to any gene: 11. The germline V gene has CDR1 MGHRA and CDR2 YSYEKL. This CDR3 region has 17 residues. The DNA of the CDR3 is TGCGCCAGCAGCCATCGGTATCACGGGACTAGCAACAATGAGCAGTTCTTC. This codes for CASSHRYHGTSNNEQFF.

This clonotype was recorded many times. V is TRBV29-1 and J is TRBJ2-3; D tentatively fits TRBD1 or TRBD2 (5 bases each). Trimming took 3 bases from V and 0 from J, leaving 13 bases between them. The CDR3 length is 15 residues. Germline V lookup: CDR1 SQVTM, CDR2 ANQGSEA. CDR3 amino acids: CSVDDRRTSTDTQYF. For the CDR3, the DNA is TGCAGCGTTGATGACAGACGGACTAGCACAGATACGCAGTATTTT.

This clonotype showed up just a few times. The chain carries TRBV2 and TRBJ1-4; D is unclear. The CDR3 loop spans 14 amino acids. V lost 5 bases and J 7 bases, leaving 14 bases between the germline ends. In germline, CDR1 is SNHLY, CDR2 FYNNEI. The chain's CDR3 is CASSTGPWGEKLFF. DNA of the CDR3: TGTGCCAGCAGTACCGGGCCATGGGGTGAAAAACTGTTTTTT.

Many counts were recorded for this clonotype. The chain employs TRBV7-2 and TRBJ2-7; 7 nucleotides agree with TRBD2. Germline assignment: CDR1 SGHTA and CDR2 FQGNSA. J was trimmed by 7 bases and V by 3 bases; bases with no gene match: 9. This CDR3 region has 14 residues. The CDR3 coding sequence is TGTGCCAGCAGCTTGGGGAGGGCCCCGGGGGAGCAGTACTTC. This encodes CASSLGRAPGEQYF.